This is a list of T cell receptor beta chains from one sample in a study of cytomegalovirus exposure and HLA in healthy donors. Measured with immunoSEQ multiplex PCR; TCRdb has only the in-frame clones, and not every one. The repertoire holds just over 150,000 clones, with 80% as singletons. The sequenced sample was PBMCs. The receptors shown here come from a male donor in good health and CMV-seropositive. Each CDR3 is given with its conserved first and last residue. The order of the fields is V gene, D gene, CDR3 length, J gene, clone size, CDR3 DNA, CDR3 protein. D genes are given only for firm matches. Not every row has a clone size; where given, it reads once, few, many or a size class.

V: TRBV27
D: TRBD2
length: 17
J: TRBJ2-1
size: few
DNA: TGTGCCAGCAGTTTAATAGTCGGACTAGCGGGATACAATGAGCAGTTCTTC
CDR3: CASSLIVGLAGYNEQFF

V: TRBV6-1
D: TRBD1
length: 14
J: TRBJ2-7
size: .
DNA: TGTGCCAGCAGCTTCCAGGGGGCCTCCTACGAGCAGTACTTC
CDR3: CASSFQGASYEQYF

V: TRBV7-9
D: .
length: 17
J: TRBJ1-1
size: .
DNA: TGTTCCAGCAGCTTAGGTTGGTCAGGGGATATGAACACTGAAGCTTTCTTT
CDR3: CSSSLGWSGDMNTEAFF

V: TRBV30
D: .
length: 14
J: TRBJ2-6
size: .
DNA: TGTGCCTGGAGTCGGTACTCTGGGGCCAACGTCCTGACTTTC
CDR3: CAWSRYSGANVLTF

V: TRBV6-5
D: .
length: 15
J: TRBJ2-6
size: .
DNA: TGTGCCACCCAGACTAGAGTTGCTGGGGCCAACGTCCTGACTTTC
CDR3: CATQTRVAGANVLTF

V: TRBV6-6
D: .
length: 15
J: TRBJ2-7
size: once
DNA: TGTGCCAGCAGTTACTCGGACTGGTCGTCTGGCGAGCAGTACTTC
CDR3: CASSYSDWSSGEQYF

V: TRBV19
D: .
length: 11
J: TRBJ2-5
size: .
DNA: TGTGCCGTTAGCGGAAGGGAGACCCAGTACTTC
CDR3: CAVSGRETQYF

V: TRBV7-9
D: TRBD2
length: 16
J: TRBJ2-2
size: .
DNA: TGTGCCAGCAGCTTAGTCCCCCTAGCGGGAGCCGGGGAGCTGTTTTTT
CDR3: CASSLVPLAGAGELFF

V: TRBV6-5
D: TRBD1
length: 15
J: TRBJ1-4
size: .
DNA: TGTGCCAGCTCCGGGACAGGGGGTTTAAATGAAAAACTGTTTTTT
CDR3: CASSGTGGLNEKLFF

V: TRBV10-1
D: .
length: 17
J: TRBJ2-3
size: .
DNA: TGCGCCAGCAAGCGTCTCACTCTCCTCCCCTGCACAGATACGCAGTATTTT
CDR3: CASKRLTLLPCTDTQYF

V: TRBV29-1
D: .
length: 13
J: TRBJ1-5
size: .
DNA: TGCAGCGTTGAACAGGGGAATGGGCAGCCCCAGCATTTT
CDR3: CSVEQGNGQPQHF

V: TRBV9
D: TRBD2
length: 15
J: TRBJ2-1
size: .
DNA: TGTGCCAGCAGCGTAGTGGGGGGGGTTGGCAATGAGCAGTTCTTC
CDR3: CASSVVGGVGNEQFF

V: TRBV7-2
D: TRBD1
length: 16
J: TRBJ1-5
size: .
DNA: TGTGCCAGCAGCCCCGGGACAGCGATTTTGGACCAGCCCCAGCATTTT
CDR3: CASSPGTAILDQPQHF

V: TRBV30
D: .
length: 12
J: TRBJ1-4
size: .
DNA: TGTGCCTGGAGTGTTTTGCGTGAAAAACTGTTTTTT
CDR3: CAWSVLREKLFF

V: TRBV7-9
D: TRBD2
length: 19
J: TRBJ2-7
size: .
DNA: TGTTCCAGCAGCTCCTCCGGGACTAGCGCTGATTTGACGGGGTACGAGCAGTACTTC
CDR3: CSSSSSGTSADLTGYEQYF

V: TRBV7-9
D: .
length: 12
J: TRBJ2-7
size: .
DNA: TGTTCCAGCAGCCGACAGGTCTACGAGCAGTACTTC
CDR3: CSSSRQVYEQYF

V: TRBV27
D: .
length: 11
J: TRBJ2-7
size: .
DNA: TGTGCCAGCAGCGCGGATTACGAGCAGTACTTC
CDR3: CASSADYEQYF